The clone carrying this TCR beta chain was observed at least ten times. No antigen is known for it. Cells sorted as Tregs were CD4+, CD25+ and CD127-/low. General study results and limits: The larger cohort examined one V-J beta rearrangement, not whole repertoires. Tumor-infiltrating Treg TCR alpha and beta sequences overlapped most with tumor naive CD4+ T cells, then blood naive. In terms of TCR gene usage, tumor memory CD4+ T cells clustered together with blood and lymph node memory CD4+ cells, as well as with lymph node naive CD4+ cells.

Semi-nested PCR with Nested Universal Primer A followed constant-region reverse priming of full-length variable regions. A single record per CDR3 protein comes from TCRdb applying MiXCR to the 5' RACE reads. Found here are more than 9,000 distinct CDR3 sequences, 17% of them singletons; the top ten hold about 3.8%. The CDR3 contains 16 residues. The V gene end was trimmed by 3 bases and the J gene end by 2 bases; junction bases not matched to a gene: 4. Germline values: CDR1 SGHTA, CDR2 FQGNSA. The sequence was obtained from a female donor with breast cancer. Sequenced sample: Tregs sorted from a lymph node. The V and J genes are TRBV7-2 and TRBJ2-3; 11 bases line up with TRBD2. The CDR3 here is CASSLRLAGTTDTQYF. In nucleotides, the CDR3 is TGTGCCAGCAGCTTGCGACTAGCGGGGACCACAGATACGCAGTATTTT. The complete variable domain, with remaining parts taken from reference TRBV7-2 and TRBJ2-3, reads GAGVSQSPSNKVTEKGKDVELRCDPISGHTALYWYRQSLGQGLEFLIYFQGNSAPDKSGLPSDRFSAERTGGSVSTLTIQRTQQEDSAVYLCASSLRLAGTTDTQYFGPGTRLTVL.